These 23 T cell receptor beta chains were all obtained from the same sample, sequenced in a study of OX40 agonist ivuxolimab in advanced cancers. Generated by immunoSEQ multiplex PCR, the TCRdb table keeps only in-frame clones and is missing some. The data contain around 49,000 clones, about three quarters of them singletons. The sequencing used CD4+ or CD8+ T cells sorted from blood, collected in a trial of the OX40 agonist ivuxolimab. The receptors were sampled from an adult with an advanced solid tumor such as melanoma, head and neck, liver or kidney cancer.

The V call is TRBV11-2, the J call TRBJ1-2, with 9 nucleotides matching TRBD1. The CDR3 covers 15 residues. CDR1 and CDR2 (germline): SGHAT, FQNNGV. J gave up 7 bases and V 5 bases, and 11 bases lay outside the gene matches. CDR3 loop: CASSPDPGQGPGYTF. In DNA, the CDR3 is TGTGCCAGCAGCCCAGACCCAGGACAGGGGCCTGGCTACACCTTC.

The chain's CDR3 is CATSRVDRRAPNTGELFF. For the CDR3, the DNA is TGTGCCACCAGCAGAGTGGATCGGAGGGCCCCGAACACCGGGGAGCTGTTTTTT. V and J are TRBV15 and TRBJ2-2; D may be TRBD2 (6 bases). CDR3 length equals 18 residues. Trimming removed 1 base at V and 0 bases at J, with 15 bases between. Germline assignment: CDR1 LNHNV and CDR2 YYDKDF (reference sequence). Full variable domain (rest looked up from reference TRBV15 and TRBJ2-2): DAMVIQNPRYQVTQFGKPVTLSCSQTLNHNVMYWYQQKSSQAPKLLFHYYDKDFNNEADTPDNFQSRRPNTSFCFLDIRSPGLGDTAMYLCATSRVDRRAPNTGELFFGEGSRLTVL.

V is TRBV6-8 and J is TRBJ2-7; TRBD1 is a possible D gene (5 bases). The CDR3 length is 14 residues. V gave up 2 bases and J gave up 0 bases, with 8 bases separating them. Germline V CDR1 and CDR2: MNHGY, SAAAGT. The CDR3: CASSYPGNSYEQYF. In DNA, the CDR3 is TGTGCCAGCAGTTACCCAGGGAACTCCTACGAGCAGTACTTC.

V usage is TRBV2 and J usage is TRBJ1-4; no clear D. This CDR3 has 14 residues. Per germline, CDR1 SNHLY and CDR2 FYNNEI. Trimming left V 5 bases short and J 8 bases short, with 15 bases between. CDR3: CASSRLYTVEKLFF. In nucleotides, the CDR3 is TGTGCCAGCAGTAGGCTGTATACCGTAGAAAAACTGTTTTTT.

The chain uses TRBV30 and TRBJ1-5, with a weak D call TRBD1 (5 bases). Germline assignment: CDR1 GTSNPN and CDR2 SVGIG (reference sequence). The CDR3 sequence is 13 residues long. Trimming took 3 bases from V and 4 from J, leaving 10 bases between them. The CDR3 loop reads CAWSMGGNQPQHF. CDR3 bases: TGTGCCTGGAGCATGGGGGGGAATCAGCCCCAGCATTTT. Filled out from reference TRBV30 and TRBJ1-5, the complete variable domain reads SQTIHQWPATLVQPVGSPLSLECTVEGTSNPNLYWYRQAAGRGLQLLFYSVGIGQISSEVPQNLSASRPQDRQFILSSKKLLLSDSGFYLCAWSMGGNQPQHFGDGTRLSIL.

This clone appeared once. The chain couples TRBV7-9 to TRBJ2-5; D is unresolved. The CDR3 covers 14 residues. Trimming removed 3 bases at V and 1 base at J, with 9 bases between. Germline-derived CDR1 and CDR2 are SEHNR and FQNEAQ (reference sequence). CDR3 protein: CASSFDGTQETQYF. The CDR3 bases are TGTGCCAGCAGCTTTGACGGAACCCAAGAGACCCAGTACTTC.

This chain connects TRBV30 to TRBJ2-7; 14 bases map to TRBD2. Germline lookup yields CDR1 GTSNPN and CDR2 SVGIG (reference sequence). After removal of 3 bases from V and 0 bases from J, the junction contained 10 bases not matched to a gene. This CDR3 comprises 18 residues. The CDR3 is CAWRLPGTSGSSSYEQYF. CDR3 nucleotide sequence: TGTGCCTGGAGATTACCCGGGACTAGCGGGAGTAGCTCCTACGAGCAGTACTTC.

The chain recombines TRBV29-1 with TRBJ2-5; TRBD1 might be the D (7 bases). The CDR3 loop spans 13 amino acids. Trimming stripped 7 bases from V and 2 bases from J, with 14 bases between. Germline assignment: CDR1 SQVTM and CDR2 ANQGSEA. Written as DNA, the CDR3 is TGCAGCGGAAGACAGGGAGGACAAGAGACCCAGTACTTC. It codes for CSGRQGGQETQYF.

The CDR3 is CASSLLAGVPDTQYF. The CDR3 DNA reads TGTGCCAGCAGCTTACTCGCGGGAGTTCCAGATACGCAGTATTTT. The chain recombines TRBV7-7 with TRBJ2-3, with TRBD2 identical over 7 bases. Germline V gene data show CDR1 as SSHAT and CDR2 as FNYEAQ (reference sequence). After removal of 2 bases from V and 4 bases from J, the junction contained 6 bases not matched to a gene. The CDR3 has 15 amino acids. The full variable domain, its missing parts supplied by reference TRBV7-7 and TRBJ2-3, is GAGVSQSPRYKVTKRGQDVTLRCDPISSHATLYWYQQALGQGPEFLTYFNYEAQPDKSGLPSDRFSAERPEGSISTLTIQRTEQRDSAMYRCASSLLAGVPDTQYFGPGTRLTVL.

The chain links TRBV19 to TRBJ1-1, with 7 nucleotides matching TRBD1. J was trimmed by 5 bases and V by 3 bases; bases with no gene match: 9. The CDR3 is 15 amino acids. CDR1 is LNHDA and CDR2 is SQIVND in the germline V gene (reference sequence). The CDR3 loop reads CASSIETGIRTEAFF. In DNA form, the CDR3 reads TGTGCCAGTAGTATTGAGACAGGGATTCGGACTGAAGCTTTCTTT. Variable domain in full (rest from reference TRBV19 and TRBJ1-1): DGGITQSPKYLFRKEGQNVTLSCEQNLNHDAMYWYRQDPGQGLRLIYYSQIVNDFQKGDIAEGYSVSREKKESFPLTVTSAQKNPTAFYLCASSIETGIRTEAFFGQGTRLTVV.

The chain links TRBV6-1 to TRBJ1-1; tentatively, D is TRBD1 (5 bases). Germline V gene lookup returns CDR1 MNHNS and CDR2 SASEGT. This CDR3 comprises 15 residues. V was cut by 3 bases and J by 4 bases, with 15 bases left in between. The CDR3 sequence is CASSERQQPSTEAFF. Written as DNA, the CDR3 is TGTGCCAGCAGTGAGAGACAGCAGCCGAGCACTGAAGCTTTCTTT.

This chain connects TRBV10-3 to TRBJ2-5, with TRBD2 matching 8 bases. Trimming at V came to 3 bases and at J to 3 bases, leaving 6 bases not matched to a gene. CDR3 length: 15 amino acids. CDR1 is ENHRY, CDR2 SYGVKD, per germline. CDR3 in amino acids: CAISDSGGRKETQYF. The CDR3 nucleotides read TGTGCCATCAGTGATTCGGGCGGGAGGAAAGAGACCCAGTACTTC.

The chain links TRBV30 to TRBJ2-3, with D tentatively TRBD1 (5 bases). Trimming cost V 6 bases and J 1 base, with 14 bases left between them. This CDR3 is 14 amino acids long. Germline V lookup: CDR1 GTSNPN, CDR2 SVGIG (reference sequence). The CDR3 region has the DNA TGTGCCTGCCCAAAGGGGCCTGGCACAGATACGCAGTATTTT. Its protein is CACPKGPGTDTQYF.

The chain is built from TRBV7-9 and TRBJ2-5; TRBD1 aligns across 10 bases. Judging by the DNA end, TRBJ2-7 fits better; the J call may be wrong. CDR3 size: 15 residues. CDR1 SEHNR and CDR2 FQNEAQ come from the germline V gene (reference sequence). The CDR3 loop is CASSLDGDRGHEQYF. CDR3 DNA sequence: TGTGCCAGCAGCTTAGACGGGGACAGGGGCCACGAGCAGTACTTC.

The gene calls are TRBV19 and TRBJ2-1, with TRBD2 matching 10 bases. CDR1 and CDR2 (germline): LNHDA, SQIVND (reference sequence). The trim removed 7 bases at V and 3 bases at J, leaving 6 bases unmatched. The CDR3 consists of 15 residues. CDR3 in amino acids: CASNFGTSVYNEQFF. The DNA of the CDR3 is TGTGCCAGTAATTTCGGGACTAGCGTCTACAATGAGCAGTTCTTC.

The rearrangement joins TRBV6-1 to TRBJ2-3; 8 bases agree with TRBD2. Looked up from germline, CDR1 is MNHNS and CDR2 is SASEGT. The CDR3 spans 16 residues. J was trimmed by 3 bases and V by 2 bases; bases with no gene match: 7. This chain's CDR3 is CASSESAGGGTDTQYF. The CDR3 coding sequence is TGTGCCAGCAGTGAATCGGCGGGAGGCGGAACAGATACGCAGTATTTT.

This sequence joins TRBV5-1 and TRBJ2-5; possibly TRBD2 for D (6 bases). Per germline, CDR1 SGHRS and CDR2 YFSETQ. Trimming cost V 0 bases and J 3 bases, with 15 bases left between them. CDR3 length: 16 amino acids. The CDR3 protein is CASSLAYGTAEETQYF. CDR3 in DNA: TGCGCCAGCAGCTTGGCCTACGGGACTGCTGAAGAGACCCAGTACTTC. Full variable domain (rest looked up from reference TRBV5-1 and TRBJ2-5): KAGVTQTPRYLIKTRGQQVTLSCSPISGHRSVSWYQQTPGQGLQFLFEYFSETQRNKGNFPGRFSGRQFSNSRSEMNVSTLELGDSALYLCASSLAYGTAEETQYFGPGTRLLVL.

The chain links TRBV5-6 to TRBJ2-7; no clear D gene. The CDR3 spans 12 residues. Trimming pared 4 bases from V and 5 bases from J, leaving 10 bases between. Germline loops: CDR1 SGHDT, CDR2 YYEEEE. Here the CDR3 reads CASSLPLNEQYF. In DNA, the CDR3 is TGTGCCAGCAGCCTACCTCTAAACGAGCAGTACTTC.

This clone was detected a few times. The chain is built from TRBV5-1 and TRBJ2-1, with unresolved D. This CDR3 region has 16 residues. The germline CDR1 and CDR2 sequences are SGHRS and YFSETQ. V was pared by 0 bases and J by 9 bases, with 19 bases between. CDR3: CASSLDVTYKSVEQFF. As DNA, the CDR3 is TGCGCCAGCAGCTTGGATGTGACATACAAATCGGTTGAGCAGTTCTTC.

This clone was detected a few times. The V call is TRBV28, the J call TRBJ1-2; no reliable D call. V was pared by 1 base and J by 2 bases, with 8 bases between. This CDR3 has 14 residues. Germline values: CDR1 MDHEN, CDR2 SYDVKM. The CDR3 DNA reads TGTGCCAGCAGTTTATTGGCAGAGAACTATGGCTACACCTTC. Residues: CASSLLAENYGYTF.

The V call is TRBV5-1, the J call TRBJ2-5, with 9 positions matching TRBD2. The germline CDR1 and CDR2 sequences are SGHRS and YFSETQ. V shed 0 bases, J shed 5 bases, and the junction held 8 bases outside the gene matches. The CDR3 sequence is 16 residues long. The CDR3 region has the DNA TGCGCCAGCAGCTTGGAGTTAGCGGGAGAGGGCGAGACCCAGTACTTC. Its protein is CASSLELAGEGETQYF.

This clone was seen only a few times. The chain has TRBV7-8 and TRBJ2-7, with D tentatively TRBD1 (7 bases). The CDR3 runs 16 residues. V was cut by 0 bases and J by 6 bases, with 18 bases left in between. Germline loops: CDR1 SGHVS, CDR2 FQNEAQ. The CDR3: CASSLAGGGTTGEQYF. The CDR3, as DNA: TGTGCCAGCAGCTTAGCAGGGGGCGGGACCACGGGCGAGCAGTACTTC.

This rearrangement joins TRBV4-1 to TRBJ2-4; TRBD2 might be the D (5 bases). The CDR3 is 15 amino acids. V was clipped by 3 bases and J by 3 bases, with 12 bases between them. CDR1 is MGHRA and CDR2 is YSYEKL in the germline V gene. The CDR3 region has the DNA TGCGCCAGCAGCCACTTCGGACTCTTCAAAAACATTCAGTACTTC. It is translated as CASSHFGLFKNIQYF.